Listed below are T cell receptor beta chains from one sample, sequenced in a study of T cells in Graves' hyperthyroidism and ophthalmopathy. From the multiplex PCR reads, TCRdb called clonotypes with MiXCR, one entry per CDR3 protein. This sample has about half a million distinct CDR3 sequences, with 15% to 20% found just once. The specimen was blood. All receptors derive from a man aged 35 to 55 with Graves' ophthalmopathy. The CDR3 runs from the conserved cysteine through the conserved F or W. Fields, in order: V gene, J gene, D gene, clone size, CDR3 protein, CDR3 DNA. A D gene is named only where the DNA matches it firmly. Rows may omit the clone size; those that give it use once, few, many or a size class.

v_gene: TRBV6-1; j_gene: TRBJ2-1; d_gene: .; abundance: .; CDR3aa: CASSWQGSYNEQFF; CDR3nt: TGTGCCAGCAGTTGGCAGGGCTCCTACAATGAGCAGTTCTTC
v_gene: TRBV27; j_gene: TRBJ2-1; d_gene: .; abundance: many; CDR3aa: CASSLGVYGNEQFF; CDR3nt: TGTGCCAGCAGTTTAGGAGTCTACGGCAATGAGCAGTTCTTC
v_gene: TRBV10-3; j_gene: TRBJ1-4; d_gene: .; abundance: .; CDR3aa: CATFGATNEKLFF; CDR3nt: TGTGCCACCTTCGGGGCAACTAATGAAAAACTGTTTTTT
v_gene: TRBV7-2; j_gene: TRBJ1-2; d_gene: .; abundance: .; CDR3aa: CASSFRDTSNYGYTF; CDR3nt: TGTGCCAGCAGCTTCCGGGACACCTCTAACTATGGCTACACCTTC
v_gene: TRBV15; j_gene: TRBJ2-3; d_gene: .; abundance: few; CDR3aa: CATSREGVSGTDTQYF; CDR3nt: TGTGCCACCAGCAGAGAAGGGGTTAGCGGAACAGATACGCAGTATTTT
v_gene: TRBV28; j_gene: TRBJ2-3; d_gene: TRBD1; abundance: .; CDR3aa: CASRLGDRRTDTQYF; CDR3nt: TGTGCCAGCAGACTCGGGGACAGGCGCACAGATACGCAGTATTTT
v_gene: TRBV7-2; j_gene: TRBJ2-3; d_gene: .; abundance: many; CDR3aa: CASSFGSVNTDTQYF; CDR3nt: TGTGCCAGCAGCTTTGGGTCCGTCAACACAGATACGCAGTATTTT
v_gene: TRBV20-1; j_gene: TRBJ2-4; d_gene: TRBD2; abundance: .; CDR3aa: CSARFQAGPRNIQYF; CDR3nt: TGCAGTGCTAGATTTCAAGCGGGACCGAGAAACATTCAGTACTTC
v_gene: TRBV3-1; j_gene: TRBJ2-5; d_gene: .; abundance: many; CDR3aa: CASSPLGPQETQYF; CDR3nt: TGTGCCAGCAGCCCCCTAGGGCCCCAAGAGACCCAGTACTTC
v_gene: TRBV19; j_gene: TRBJ2-1; d_gene: TRBD2; abundance: .; CDR3aa: CATIRAGDWEQFF; CDR3nt: TGTGCCACCATTCGAGCGGGAGATTGGGAGCAGTTCTTC
v_gene: TRBV20-1; j_gene: TRBJ1-1; d_gene: .; abundance: many; CDR3aa: CSAKQPNTEAFF; CDR3nt: TGCAGTGCGAAACAGCCGAACACTGAAGCTTTCTTT
v_gene: TRBV14; j_gene: TRBJ1-2; d_gene: .; abundance: .; CDR3aa: CASSQSVITSNYGYTF; CDR3nt: TGTGCCAGCAGCCAGTCAGTCATTACCTCTAACTATGGCTACACCTTC
v_gene: TRBV6-1; j_gene: TRBJ1-1; d_gene: .; abundance: .; CDR3aa: CASALDGLTEAFF; CDR3nt: TGTGCCAGCGCCCTGGATGGGTTGACTGAAGCTTTCTTT
v_gene: TRBV6-2/TRBV6-3; j_gene: TRBJ2-7; d_gene: .; abundance: few; CDR3aa: CASSYYAGSEQYF; CDR3nt: TGTGCCAGCAGTTACTACGCGGGAAGCGAGCAGTACTTC
v_gene: TRBV12-3/TRBV12-4; j_gene: TRBJ2-7; d_gene: TRBD2; abundance: .; CDR3aa: CASNHLGGAVDEQYF; CDR3nt: TGTGCCAGCAACCACCTCGGGGGGGCCGTAGACGAGCAGTACTTC
v_gene: TRBV29-1; j_gene: TRBJ1-2; d_gene: .; abundance: few; CDR3aa: CSVEEYTNYGYTF; CDR3nt: TGCAGCGTTGAAGAGTATACTAACTATGGCTACACCTTC
v_gene: TRBV29-1; j_gene: TRBJ1-4; d_gene: .; abundance: .; CDR3aa: CSVEGGAANEKLFF; CDR3nt: TGCAGCGTTGAAGGGGGCGCGGCTAATGAAAAACTGTTTTTT
v_gene: TRBV4-1; j_gene: TRBJ2-1; d_gene: .; abundance: .; CDR3aa: CASSQDSRAKYNEQFF; CDR3nt: TGCGCCAGCAGCCAAGATTCCAGAGCTAAGTACAATGAGCAGTTCTTC
v_gene: TRBV20-1; j_gene: TRBJ2-2; d_gene: TRBD2; abundance: .; CDR3aa: CSAPRGGRGLVGELFF; CDR3nt: TGCAGTGCCCCGAGGGGCGGGAGAGGCTTGGTCGGGGAGCTGTTTTTT
v_gene: TRBV2; j_gene: TRBJ1-5; d_gene: .; abundance: .; CDR3aa: CASRRSGPAEPQHF; CDR3nt: TGTGCCAGCAGAAGGTCGGGGCCCGCGGAGCCCCAGCATTTT
v_gene: TRBV6-2/TRBV6-3; j_gene: TRBJ2-7; d_gene: .; abundance: few; CDR3aa: CASSYPRGGVYEQYF; CDR3nt: TGTGCCAGCAGTTACCCCAGGGGAGGGGTCTACGAGCAGTACTTC
v_gene: TRBV12-3/TRBV12-4; j_gene: TRBJ2-5; d_gene: .; abundance: many; CDR3aa: CASSAIDRNQETQYF; CDR3nt: TGTGCCAGCAGCGCAATAGACAGGAACCAAGAGACCCAGTACTTC
v_gene: TRBV6-1; j_gene: TRBJ2-1; d_gene: TRBD2; abundance: many; CDR3aa: CASKRTSGSNEQFF; CDR3nt: TGTGCCAGCAAACGGACTAGCGGGTCCAATGAGCAGTTCTTC
v_gene: TRBV2; j_gene: TRBJ2-1; d_gene: TRBD2; abundance: once; CDR3aa: CASRPHRLAGVNNEQFF; CDR3nt: TGTGCCAGCAGACCCCACCGACTAGCGGGGGTTAACAATGAGCAGTTCTTC
v_gene: TRBV9; j_gene: TRBJ2-1; d_gene: .; abundance: .; CDR3aa: CASGRSITEQFF; CDR3nt: TGTGCCAGCGGTCGTAGCATTACTGAGCAGTTCTTC
v_gene: TRBV28; j_gene: TRBJ1-6; d_gene: .; abundance: .; CDR3aa: CASSPGETYNSPLHF; CDR3nt: TGTGCCAGCAGTCCAGGGGAGACCTATAATTCACCCCTCCACTTT